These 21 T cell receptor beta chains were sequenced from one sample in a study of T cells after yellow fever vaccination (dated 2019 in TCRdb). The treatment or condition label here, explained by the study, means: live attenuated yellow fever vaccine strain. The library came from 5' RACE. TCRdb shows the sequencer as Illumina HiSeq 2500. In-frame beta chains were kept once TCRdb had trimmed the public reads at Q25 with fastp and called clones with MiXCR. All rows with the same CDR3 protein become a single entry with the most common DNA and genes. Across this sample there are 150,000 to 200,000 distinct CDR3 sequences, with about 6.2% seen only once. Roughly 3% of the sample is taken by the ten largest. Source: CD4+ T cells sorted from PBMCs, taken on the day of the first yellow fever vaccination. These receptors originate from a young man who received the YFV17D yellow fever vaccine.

The CDR3 DNA sequence: TGCAGTGCTAGTGGGGTCGGCGAGCAGTACGTC. It codes for CSASGVGEQYV. The chain is built from TRBV20-1 and TRBJ2-7; D ambiguous. V was shortened by 3 bases and J by 6 bases, with 9 bases between the two germline ends. Per the germline V gene, CDR1 is DFQATT and CDR2 is SNEGSKA (reference sequence). The CDR3 is 11 residues long.

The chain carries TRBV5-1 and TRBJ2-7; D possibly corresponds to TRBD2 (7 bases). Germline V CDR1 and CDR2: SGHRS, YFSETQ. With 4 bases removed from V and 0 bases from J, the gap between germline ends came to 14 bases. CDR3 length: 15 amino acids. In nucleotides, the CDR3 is TGCGCCAGCAGCCTGGGGGGGCCCGGCTCCTACGAGCAGTACGTC. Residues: CASSLGGPGSYEQYV.

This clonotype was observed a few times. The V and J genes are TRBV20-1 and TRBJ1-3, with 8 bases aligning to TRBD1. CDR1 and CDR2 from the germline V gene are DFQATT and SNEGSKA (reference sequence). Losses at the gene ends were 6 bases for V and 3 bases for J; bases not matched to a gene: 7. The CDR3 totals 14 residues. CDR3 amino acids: CSAPTGDGGNTIYF. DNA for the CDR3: TGCAGTGCCCCGACAGGGGATGGTGGAAACACCATATATTTT.

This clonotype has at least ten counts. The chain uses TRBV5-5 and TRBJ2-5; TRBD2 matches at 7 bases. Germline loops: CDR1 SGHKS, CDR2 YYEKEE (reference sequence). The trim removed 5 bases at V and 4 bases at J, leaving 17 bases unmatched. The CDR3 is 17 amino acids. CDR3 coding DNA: TGTGCCAGCAGGCCCGGGAGGCGGATCCCAAACTCAGAGACCCAGTACTTC. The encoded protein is CASRPGRRIPNSETQYF.

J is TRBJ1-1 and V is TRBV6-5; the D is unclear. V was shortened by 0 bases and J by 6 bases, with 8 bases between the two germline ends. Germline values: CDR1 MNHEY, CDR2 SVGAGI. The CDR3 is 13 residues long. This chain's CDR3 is CASSYSGDPEAFF. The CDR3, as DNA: TGTGCCAGCAGTTACTCGGGTGATCCTGAAGCTTTCTTT.

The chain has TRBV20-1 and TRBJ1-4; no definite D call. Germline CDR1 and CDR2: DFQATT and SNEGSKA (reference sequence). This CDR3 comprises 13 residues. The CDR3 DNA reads TGCAGAGGCCATCAGGCAACTAATGAAAAACTGTTTTTT. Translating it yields CRGHQATNEKLFF.

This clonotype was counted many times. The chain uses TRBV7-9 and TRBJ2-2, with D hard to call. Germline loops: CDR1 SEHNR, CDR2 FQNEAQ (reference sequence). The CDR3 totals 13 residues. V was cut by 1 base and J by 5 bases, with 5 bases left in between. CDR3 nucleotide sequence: TGTGCCAGCAGCTTAGACGAGACCGGGGAGCTGTTTTTT. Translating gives CASSLDETGELFF.

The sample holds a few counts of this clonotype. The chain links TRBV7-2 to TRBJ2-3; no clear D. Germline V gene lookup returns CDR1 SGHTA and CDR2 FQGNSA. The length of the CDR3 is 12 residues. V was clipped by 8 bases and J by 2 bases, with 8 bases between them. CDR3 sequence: CASGANTDTQYF. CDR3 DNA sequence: TGTGCCAGCGGAGCCAACACAGATACGCAGTATTTT.

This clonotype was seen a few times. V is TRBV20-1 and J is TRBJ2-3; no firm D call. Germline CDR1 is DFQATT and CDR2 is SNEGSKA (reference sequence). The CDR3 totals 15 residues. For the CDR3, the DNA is TGCAGGGTTAAACACGGACCGATAAGCACAGATACGCAGTATTTT. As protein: CRVKHGPISTDTQYF.

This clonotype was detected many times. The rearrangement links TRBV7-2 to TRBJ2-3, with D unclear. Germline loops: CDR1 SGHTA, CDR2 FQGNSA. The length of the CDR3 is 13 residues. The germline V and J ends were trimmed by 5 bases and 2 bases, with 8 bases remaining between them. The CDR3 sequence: CASSPYTTDTQYF. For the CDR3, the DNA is TGTGCCAGCAGCCCCTACACCACAGATACGCAGTATTTT.

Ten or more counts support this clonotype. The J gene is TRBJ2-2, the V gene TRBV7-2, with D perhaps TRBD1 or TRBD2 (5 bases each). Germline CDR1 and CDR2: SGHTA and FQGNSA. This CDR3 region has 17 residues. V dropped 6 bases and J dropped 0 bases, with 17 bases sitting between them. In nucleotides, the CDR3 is TGTGCCAGCAGTCAGGGAGAGGGACGTTCGAACACCGGGGAGCTGTTTTTT. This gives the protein CASSQGEGRSNTGELFF.

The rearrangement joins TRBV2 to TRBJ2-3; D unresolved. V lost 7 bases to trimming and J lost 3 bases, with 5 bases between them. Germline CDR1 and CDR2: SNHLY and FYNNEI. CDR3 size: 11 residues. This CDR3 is CASMWTDTQYF. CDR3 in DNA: TGTGCCAGCATGTGGACAGATACGCAGTATTTT.

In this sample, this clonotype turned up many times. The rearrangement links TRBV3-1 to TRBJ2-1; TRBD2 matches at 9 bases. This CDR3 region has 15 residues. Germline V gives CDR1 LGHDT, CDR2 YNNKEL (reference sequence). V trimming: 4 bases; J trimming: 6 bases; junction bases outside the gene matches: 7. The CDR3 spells CASSPRLAAANEQFF. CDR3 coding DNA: TGTGCCAGCAGCCCGAGACTAGCGGCAGCCAATGAGCAGTTCTTC.

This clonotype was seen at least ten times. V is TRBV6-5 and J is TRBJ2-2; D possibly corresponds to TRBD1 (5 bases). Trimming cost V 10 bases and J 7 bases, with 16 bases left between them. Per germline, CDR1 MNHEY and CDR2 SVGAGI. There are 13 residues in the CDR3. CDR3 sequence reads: CATLDSSGGELFF. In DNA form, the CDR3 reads TGTGCCACATTAGACAGTTCGGGCGGGGAGCTGTTTTTT.

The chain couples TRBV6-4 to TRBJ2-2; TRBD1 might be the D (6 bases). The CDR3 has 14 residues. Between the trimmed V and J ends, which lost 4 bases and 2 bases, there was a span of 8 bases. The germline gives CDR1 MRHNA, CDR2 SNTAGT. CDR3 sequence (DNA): TGTGCCAGCAGTGTGGGACACAACACCGGGGAGCTGTTTTTT. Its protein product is CASSVGHNTGELFF.

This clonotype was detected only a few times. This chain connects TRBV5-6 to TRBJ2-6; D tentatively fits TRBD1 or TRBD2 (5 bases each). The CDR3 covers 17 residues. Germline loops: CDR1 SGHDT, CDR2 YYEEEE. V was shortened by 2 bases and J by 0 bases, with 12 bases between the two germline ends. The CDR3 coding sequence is TGTGCCAGCAGCTTAACGGGGCCCTACTCTGGGGCCAACGTCCTGACTTTC. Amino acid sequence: CASSLTGPYSGANVLTF.

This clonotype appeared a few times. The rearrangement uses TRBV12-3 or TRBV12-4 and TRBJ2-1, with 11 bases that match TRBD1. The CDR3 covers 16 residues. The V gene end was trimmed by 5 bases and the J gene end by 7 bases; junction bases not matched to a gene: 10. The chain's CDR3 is CASSIRRDRGVNEQFF. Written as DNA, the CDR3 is TGTGCCAGCAGTATCCGGAGGGACAGGGGGGTAAATGAGCAGTTCTTC.

CDR3 residues: CASSPIDITRTDTQYF. CDR3 nucleotide sequence: TGTGCCAGCAGTCCCATCGACATTACCCGCACAGATACGCAGTATTTT. This chain uses TRBV12-3 or TRBV12-4 with TRBJ2-3; D not resolved. CDR3 length: 16 residues. Trimming shortened V by 5 bases and J by 1 base, and 16 bases separated the two germline ends.

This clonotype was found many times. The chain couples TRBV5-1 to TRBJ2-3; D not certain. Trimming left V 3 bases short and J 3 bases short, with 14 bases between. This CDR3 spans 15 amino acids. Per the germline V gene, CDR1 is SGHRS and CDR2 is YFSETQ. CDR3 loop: CASSSLTYSTDTQYF. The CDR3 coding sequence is TGCGCCAGCAGCTCCCTTACTTACTCGACAGATACGCAGTATTTT.

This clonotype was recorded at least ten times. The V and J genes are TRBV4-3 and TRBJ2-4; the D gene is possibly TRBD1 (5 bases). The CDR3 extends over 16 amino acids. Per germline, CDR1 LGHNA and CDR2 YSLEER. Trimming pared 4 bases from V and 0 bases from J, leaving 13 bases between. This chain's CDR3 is CASSRGSVLAKNIQYF. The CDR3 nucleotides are TGCGCCAGCAGCCGGGGCTCCGTACTAGCCAAAAACATTCAGTACTTC.

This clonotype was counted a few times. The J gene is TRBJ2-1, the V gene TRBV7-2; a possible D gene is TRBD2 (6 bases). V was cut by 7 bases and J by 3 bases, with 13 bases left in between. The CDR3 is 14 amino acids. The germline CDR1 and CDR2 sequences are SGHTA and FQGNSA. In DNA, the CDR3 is TGTGCCAGCACGCCGCGGAGGGACTACAATGAGCAGTTCTTC. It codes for CASTPRRDYNEQFF. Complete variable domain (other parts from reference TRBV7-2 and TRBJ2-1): GAGVSQSPSNKVTEKGKDVELRCDPISGHTALYWYRQSLGQGLEFLIYFQGNSAPDKSGLPSDRFSAERTGGSVSTLTIQRTQQEDSAVYLCASTPRRDYNEQFFGPGTRLTVL.